The 9 T cell receptor beta chains reported below all come from one sample, sequenced in a study of cytomegalovirus exposure and HLA in healthy donors (TCRdb year 2017). The method was the immunoSEQ multiplex PCR assay. The multiplex PCR relied on a mix of 60 forward primers for TCR Vbeta segments and 13 reverse primers for TCR Jbeta segments. The clones in this table, taken by TCRdb from immuneACCESS, are in-frame only. Not every clone is retained; where verified, under half of the shortfall comes from an unresolved V gene, and the cause of the rest is unknown. For this sample there are 200,000 to 250,000 clones; approximately 81% appear just once. The ten largest clones capture approximately 8.4% of the sample. Input material: PBMCs. These receptor sequences come from a woman between 55 and 75 years old in good health and CMV-seropositive.

The sample holds one count of this clone. The chain employs TRBV6-4 and TRBJ2-1; 7 bases are a match to TRBD1. J was trimmed by 7 bases and V by 6 bases; bases with no gene match: 6. This CDR3 is built from 13 residues. The germline V gene encodes CDR1 MRHNA and CDR2 SNTAGT. CDR3 sequence (DNA): TGTGCCAGCAGCGTCGGGACAGCGAATGAGCAGTTCTTC. Residues: CASSVGTANEQFF.

The gene calls are TRBV10-1 and TRBJ1-3; D is undetermined. CDR3 length equals 14 residues. Germline assignment: CDR1 WNHNN and CDR2 SYGVQD (reference sequence). V was trimmed by 4 bases and J by 0 bases, leaving 7 bases between them. The CDR3 DNA reads as TGCGCCAGCAGTGGAGGAGGCTCTGGAAACACCATATATTTT. Translation gives CASSGGGSGNTIYF.

The CDR3 protein is CASSGGQITDTQYF. As DNA, the CDR3 is TGTGCCAGCAGCGGGGGACAGATCACAGATACGCAGTATTTT. This sequence joins TRBV28 and TRBJ2-3, with D perhaps matching TRBD1 (7 bases). CDR1 is MDHEN, CDR2 SYDVKM, per germline. The V and J ends lost 6 bases and 2 bases respectively, with 12 bases between them. The CDR3 is 14 residues long.

Points on this clone: The germline gene is not matched at one end of the junction; a read error may be the cause. J is TRBJ2-3 and V is TRBV5-1; 10 bases are shared with TRBD1. This CDR3 comprises 14 residues. CDR1 SGHRS and CDR2 YFSETQ come from the germline V gene. The CDR3 region is CASRLGQGTDTQYF. The CDR3 nucleotides read TGCGCCAGCAGATTGGGACAGGGGACAGATACGCAGTATTTT.

This clone was observed a few times. The chain is built from TRBV5-4 and TRBJ1-1; maybe TRBD1 (6 bases). The CDR3 extends over 14 amino acids. Germline CDR1 reads SGHNT; CDR2 reads YYREEE (reference sequence). V was trimmed by 4 bases and J by 5 bases, leaving 15 bases between them. The CDR3 protein is CASSLQGGGTEAFF. The CDR3 DNA sequence: TGTGCCAGCAGCCTTCAGGGAGGGGGAACTGAAGCTTTCTTT.

This clone was detected once. The rearrangement joins TRBV10-2 to TRBJ2-7, with 10 bases that match TRBD2. J lost 2 bases, V lost 2 bases, and 3 bases had no gene match. The CDR3 has 15 residues. CDR1 and CDR2 (germline): WSHSY, SAAADI. CDR3 amino acids: CASSERLAGAYEQYF. CDR3 nucleotide sequence: TGCGCCAGCAGTGAGAGGCTAGCGGGGGCCTACGAGCAGTACTTC.

This clone was observed a few times. The V call is TRBV28, the J call TRBJ2-5; the D is unclear. The DNA matches TRBJ2-7 better at its end, which makes the J call doubtful. Per germline, CDR1 MDHEN and CDR2 SYDVKM. The CDR3 consists of 13 residues. The CDR3 nucleotides read TGTGCCAGCAGTTTACCAGGCTCCTACGAGCAGTACTTC. This gives the protein CASSLPGSYEQYF.

The count of this clone is one. The chain combines TRBV28 with TRBJ1-1; 12 nucleotides agree with TRBD1. Germline-derived CDR1 and CDR2 are MDHEN and SYDVKM. The CDR3 contains 17 residues. Germline trimming cut 3 bases from V and 7 bases from J; bases unmatched to any gene: 12. The CDR3 here is CASSFKKGTGGQDEAFF. In nucleotides, the CDR3 is TGTGCCAGCAGTTTTAAGAAGGGGACAGGGGGCCAAGATGAAGCTTTCTTT.

The V gene is TRBV4-1, the J gene TRBJ1-5, with D possibly matching TRBD1 (5 bases). CDR1 MGHRA and CDR2 YSYEKL come from the germline V gene. V lost 1 base to trimming and J lost 2 bases, with 9 bases between them. CDR3 size: 15 residues. CDR3 loop: CASSQGRGGNQPQHF. CDR3 in DNA: TGCGCCAGCAGCCAAGGGCGGGGGGGCAATCAGCCCCAGCATTTT.